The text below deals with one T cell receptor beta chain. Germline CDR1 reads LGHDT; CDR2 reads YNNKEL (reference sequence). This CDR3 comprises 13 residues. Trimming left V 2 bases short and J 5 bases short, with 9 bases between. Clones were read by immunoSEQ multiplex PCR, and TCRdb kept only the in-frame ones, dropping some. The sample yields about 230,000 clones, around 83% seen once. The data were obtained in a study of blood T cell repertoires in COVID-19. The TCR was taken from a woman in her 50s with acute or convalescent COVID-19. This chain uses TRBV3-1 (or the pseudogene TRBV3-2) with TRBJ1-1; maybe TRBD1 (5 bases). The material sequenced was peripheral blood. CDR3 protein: CASSQRGGTEAFF. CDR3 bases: TGTGCCAGCAGCCAAAGGGGAGGGACTGAAGCTTTCTTT.